The rows below give T cell receptor beta chains drawn from one sample of a study of blood T cell repertoires in COVID-19. Measured with immunoSEQ multiplex PCR; TCRdb has only the in-frame clones, and not every one. The table lists under 300,000 clones, roughly 84% of them singletons. The sequenced sample was peripheral blood. These receptors were collected from a human donor with COVID-19, enrolled during active disease. The donor label of this sample is uncertain. The CDR3 runs from the conserved cysteine through the conserved F or W. The order of the fields is clone size, V gene, D gene, J gene, CDR3 DNA, CDR3 protein. A D gene is named only where the DNA matches it firmly. The size entry is marked missing in some rows and otherwise reads once, few, many or a size class.

.	TRBV7-3	.	TRBJ2-1	TGTGCCAGCAGCGGAGCCGGGAAGGACAATGAGCAGTTCTTC	CASSGAGKDNEQFF
.	TRBV7-9	.	TRBJ1-2	TGTGCCAGCAGCTCGGGAAGAGGAAACTATGGCTACACCTTC	CASSSGRGNYGYTF
.	TRBV6-5	TRBD2	TRBJ2-2	TGTGCCAGCAGTTACTCTCTAGCGGGAGACACCGGGGAGCTGTTTTTT	CASSYSLAGDTGELFF
.	TRBV6-5	TRBD2	TRBJ2-3	TGTGCCAGCAGCCCCTTACTAGCGTCCACAGATACGCAGTATTTT	CASSPLLASTDTQYF
.	TRBV6-5	TRBD1	TRBJ1-5	TGTGCCAGCAGTAAGGACAGGGTATGGCAGCCCCAGCATTTT	CASSKDRVWQPQHF
.	TRBV29-1	.	TRBJ1-2	TGCAGCGTTGGGGGACATGGGGGTGGCTACACCTTC	CSVGGHGGGYTF
.	TRBV28	TRBD2	TRBJ2-1	TGTGCCAGCAGTCTACCTTTGCTAGCGGTTAATGAGCAGTTCTTC	CASSLPLLAVNEQFF
.	TRBV10-2	TRBD1	TRBJ2-2	TGCGCCAGCACCCCTTTACAGCAGGGGGCAAGCACCGGGGAGCTGTTTTTT	CASTPLQQGASTGELFF
.	TRBV5-1	.	TRBJ2-2	TGCGCCAGCAGCTTGGGGGCAGGCACCGGGGAGCTGTTTTTT	CASSLGAGTGELFF
.	TRBV4-3	.	TRBJ1-4	TGCGCCAGCAGCCAAGAGCCGGGGAATGAAAAACTGTTTTTT	CASSQEPGNEKLFF
.	TRBV5-8	.	TRBJ1-3	TGTGCCAGCAGCTTGGTCTCTCCCTTCTCTGGAAACACCATATATTTT	CASSLVSPFSGNTIYF
.	TRBV30	.	TRBJ1-2	TGTGCCTGGATGGCAGCGTATGGCTACACCTTC	CAWMAAYGYTF
.	TRBV7-9	.	TRBJ2-5	TGTGCCAGCAGCTTAGCGGGCAGTGAGACCCAGTACTTC	CASSLAGSETQYF
.	TRBV7-2	.	TRBJ1-2	TGTGCCAGCAGCTTAGCGGGGGGTCTTTCCTATGGCTACACCTTC	CASSLAGGLSYGYTF
once	TRBV18	.	TRBJ1-4	TGTGCCAGCTCACTTCAGGGGGAAAAACTGTTTTTT	CASSLQGEKLFF
.	TRBV3-1/TRBV3-2	TRBD2	TRBJ2-7	TGTGCCAGCAGCCAAAGTGGTGCTAGCGGGAGAACCTACGAGCAGTACTTC	CASSQSGASGRTYEQYF
.	TRBV28	TRBD2	TRBJ2-5	TGTGCCAGCAGTTTCATAGCGGGAGGGCAAGAGACCCAGTACTTC	CASSFIAGGQETQYF
.	TRBV11-2	.	TRBJ2-3	TGTGCCAGCAGCTTATCGGCAGGGCGATCAGATACGCAGTATTTT	CASSLSAGRSDTQYF